Below are 18 T cell receptor beta chains sequenced from a single sample in a study of shared clonotypes between healthy human individuals. Produced via immunoSEQ multiplex PCR; TCRdb's table is partial and in-frame only. The sample has over 2 million clones, about 90% seen once. Sequencing was performed on naive CD4+ T cells from PBMCs. Subset here: CD45RA+ positively selected. The receptors come from a young man in good health. Some clones in this sample may be carry-over from other donors' samples.

The chain uses TRBV5-6 and TRBJ2-6; D is undetermined. The length of the CDR3 is 17 residues. V dropped 1 base and J dropped 0 bases, with 11 bases sitting between them. Germline V gene sequence: CDR1 SGHDT, CDR2 YYEEEE. CDR3 bases: TGTGCCAGCAGCTTGTTAGGAGCCAGCTCTGGGGCCAACGTCCTGACTTTC. This sequence encodes CASSLLGASSGANVLTF.

This clone has a handful of counts. Other DNA sequences in the same sample also yield this CDR3. The genes are TRBV18 and TRBJ1-5; D possibly corresponds to TRBD1 (5 bases). Germline-derived CDR1 and CDR2 are KGHSH and LQKENI. V was trimmed by 3 bases and J by 0 bases, leaving 6 bases between them. This CDR3 has 14 amino acids. The CDR3 coding sequence is TGTGCCAGCTCACCGGGGCGTAGCAATCAGCCCCAGCATTTT. Translating it yields CASSPGRSNQPQHF.

The chain uses TRBV30 and TRBJ1-5; D not resolved. CDR1 GTSNPN and CDR2 SVGIG come from the germline V gene (reference sequence). The length of the CDR3 is 15 residues. V dropped 2 bases and J dropped 2 bases, with 13 bases sitting between them. For the CDR3, the DNA is TGTGCCTGGAGTCCCACGGACCGGGGCAATCAGCCCCAGCATTTT. The encoded protein is CAWSPTDRGNQPQHF.

This chain joins TRBV10-3 and TRBJ1-4, with a tentative D call TRBD1 (5 bases). Trimming left V 10 bases short and J 8 bases short, with 23 bases between. This CDR3 has 15 amino acids. Germline loops: CDR1 ENHRY, CDR2 SYGVKD. CDR3 nucleotide sequence: TGTGCCACATCGGGGCGGGTCGGGGCTGGCGAAAAACTGTTTTTT. Its protein is CATSGRVGAGEKLFF.

This chain links TRBV5-4 with TRBJ1-2; 8 nucleotides match TRBD1. The CDR3 runs to 14 residues. CDR1 and CDR2 from the germline V gene are SGHNT and YYREEE (reference sequence). After removal of 4 bases from V and 3 bases from J, the junction contained 5 bases not matched to a gene. As DNA, the CDR3 is TGTGCCAGCAGCCCGAGGACAGGGTACTATGGCTACACCTTC. It translates to CASSPRTGYYGYTF.

V is TRBV5-8 and J is TRBJ2-7; 8 nucleotides line up with TRBD2. The CDR3 contains 15 residues. V gave up 1 base and J gave up 2 bases; unmatched junction bases: 5. Germline V gene lookup returns CDR1 SGHTS and CDR2 YDEGEE. The CDR3 coding sequence is TGTGCCAGCAGCTTGCTGGTAGCGGGGACCTACGAGCAGTACTTC. This sequence encodes CASSLLVAGTYEQYF.

A remark on this clone: Within the sample, other DNA sequences also encode this same CDR3. V is TRBV7-2 and J is TRBJ2-1; 10 nucleotides agree with TRBD2. The germline CDR1 and CDR2 sequences are SGHTA and FQGNSA. The CDR3 consists of 16 residues. The trim removed 4 bases at V and 2 bases at J, leaving 5 bases unmatched. For the CDR3, the DNA is TGTGCCAGCAGCTCTGGACTAGCGGTTACCTACAATGAGCAGTTCTTC. Translation: CASSSGLAVTYNEQFF. The whole variable domain, remainder taken from reference TRBV7-2 and TRBJ2-1, is GAGVSQSPSNKVTEKGKDVELRCDPISGHTALYWYRQSLGQGLEFLIYFQGNSAPDKSGLPSDRFSAERTGGSVSTLTIQRTQQEDSAVYLCASSSGLAVTYNEQFFGPGTRLTVL.

J is TRBJ2-1 and V is TRBV28; no clear D. Germline V gene sequence: CDR1 MDHEN, CDR2 SYDVKM. The V end was cut by 10 bases, the J end by 6 bases, with 19 bases between. This CDR3 region has 14 residues. CDR3 in DNA: TGTGCCACCTCTATGGGAACCCGAGGCAATGAGCAGTTCTTC. As protein: CATSMGTRGNEQFF.

V usage is TRBV19 and J usage is TRBJ1-4; 8 bases line up with TRBD1. The V gene end was trimmed by 4 bases and the J gene end by 7 bases; junction bases not matched to a gene: 14. Looked up from germline, CDR1 is LNHDA and CDR2 is SQIVND (reference sequence). CDR3 length: 17 amino acids. The DNA for the CDR3 is TGTGCCAGTAGTAATCCGGGACAGGCGAATCAGGGTGAAAAACTGTTTTTT. This sequence encodes CASSNPGQANQGEKLFF. Full variable domain (remainder filled in from reference TRBV19 and TRBJ1-4): DGGITQSPKYLFRKEGQNVTLSCEQNLNHDAMYWYRQDPGQGLRLIYYSQIVNDFQKGDIAEGYSVSREKKESFPLTVTSAQKNPTAFYLCASSNPGQANQGEKLFFGSGTQLSVL.

The gene calls are TRBV2 and TRBJ2-1; tentatively, D is TRBD2 (5 bases). Trimming took 6 bases from V and 1 from J, leaving 16 bases between them. Germline CDR1 SNHLY, CDR2 FYNNEI. The CDR3 is made up of 16 amino acids. The CDR3 sequence is CASRADSTLSYNEQFF. The DNA of the CDR3 is TGTGCCAGCAGAGCGGACTCCACCCTGTCCTACAATGAGCAGTTCTTC. The full variable domain, its missing parts supplied by reference TRBV2 and TRBJ2-1, is EPEVTQTPSHQVTQMGQEVILRCVPISNHLYFYWYRQILGQKVEFLVSFYNNEISEKSEIFDDQFSVERPDGSNFTLKIRSTKLEDSAMYFCASRADSTLSYNEQFFGPGTRLTVL.

The chain is built from TRBV6-5 and TRBJ2-5, with D possibly matching TRBD1 (6 bases). The germline CDR1 and CDR2 sequences are MNHEY and SVGAGI. The CDR3 spans 15 residues. The V end lost 0 bases, the J end lost 1 base, and 9 bases lay between the germline ends. CDR3 loop: CASSYSRRGQETQYF. In nucleotides, the CDR3 is TGTGCCAGCAGTTACTCCCGCAGGGGCCAAGAGACCCAGTACTTC.

The chain is built from TRBV11-2 and TRBJ2-1; 10 bases are shared with TRBD2. The CDR3 is 17 residues long. Germline trimming cut 1 base from V and 15 bases from J; bases unmatched to any gene: 18. Germline V gives CDR1 SGHAT, CDR2 FQNNGV. CDR3: CASSLAVQREGRLIRFF. CDR3 bases: TGTGCCAGCAGCTTAGCGGTCCAGCGGGAGGGACGATTAATAAGGTTCTTC.

This sequence joins TRBV30 and TRBJ2-2; D is unresolved. The germline V gene encodes CDR1 GTSNPN and CDR2 SVGIG (reference sequence). CDR3 length: 16 residues. Trimming removed 3 bases from V and 5 bases from J, with 19 bases in between. In nucleotides, the CDR3 is TGTGCCTGGAGCGCCAATGGGGTCCGAAGGACCGGGGAGCTGTTTTTT. Protein: CAWSANGVRRTGELFF.

This sequence joins TRBV2 and TRBJ2-1; TRBD2 agrees at 10 bases. V gave up 2 bases and J gave up 13 bases; unmatched junction bases: 11. The length of the CDR3 is 15 residues. Germline assignment: CDR1 SNHLY and CDR2 FYNNEI. The CDR3 nucleotides read TGTGCCAGCAGTGAACGGCTAGCGGGAGCGCCGGGCCAGTTCTTC. This sequence encodes CASSERLAGAPGQFF.

This chain joins TRBV11-2 and TRBJ1-4; the D gene is possibly TRBD1 (5 bases). This CDR3 contains 16 residues. Trimming took 6 bases from V and 8 from J, leaving 22 bases between them. The V gene's germline CDR1 is SGHAT and CDR2 FQNNGV. CDR3 in DNA: TGTGCCAGCAGTCGATTTGGGACGTGGGGGGTCGAAAAACTGTTTTTT. This codes for CASSRFGTWGVEKLFF.

This clone was observed once. The gene calls are TRBV5-8 and TRBJ2-5, with D unclear. The CDR3 is made up of 10 amino acids. V was pared by 7 bases and J by 8 bases, with 9 bases between. The germline CDR1 and CDR2 sequences are SGHTS and YDEGEE. CDR3 sequence reads: CASVGFTQYF. CDR3 DNA sequence: TGTGCCAGCGTGGGTTTCACCCAGTACTTC.

The V gene is TRBV28, the J gene TRBJ2-7, with 7 bases aligning to TRBD2. CDR3 length: 15 residues. The V and J ends lost 2 bases and 0 bases, in that order; junction bases with no gene match: 4. Germline CDR1 is MDHEN and CDR2 is SYDVKM. The CDR3 spells CASSLQRDGSYEQYF. In DNA form, the CDR3 reads TGTGCCAGCAGTTTACAGCGGGATGGCTCCTACGAGCAGTACTTC.

The J gene is TRBJ2-7, the V gene TRBV5-6; D is uncertain. The CDR3 runs 12 residues. Looked up from germline, CDR1 is SGHDT and CDR2 is YYEEEE. The V end lost 4 bases, the J end lost 7 bases, and 12 bases lay between the germline ends. CDR3 region: CASSRSRWEQYF. The CDR3 region has the DNA TGTGCCAGCAGCCGGTCCCGTTGGGAGCAGTACTTC.